This T cell receptor beta chain was identified in a study of T cells in Graves' hyperthyroidism and ophthalmopathy. Study-wide background: It was at initial diagnosis, before any treatment, that peripheral blood was collected.

Study findings and constraints: Blood samples included most of the expanded thyroid clonotypes exceeding 0.001.

Patients aged 18 to 65 with hyperthyroidism were newly diagnosed, with duration under 2 months. Fresh peripheral blood, approximately 9.1 ml, was the source of the PBMCs. This CDR3 is 15 amino acids long. V lost 5 bases to trimming and J lost 4 bases; unmatched junction nucleotides: 7. This clonotype has a handful of counts. No antigen is known for it. RNA transcripts yielded amplified TCR beta CDR3 regions. TCR CDR3 underwent first-round RT-PCR with the HTBI primer set. TCRdb re-analysed the multiplex PCR reads in MiXCR, keeping a single row per CDR3 protein. The sample carries about 360,000 distinct CDR3 sequences, about 12% recorded once.

Sequences were obtained from blood. This receptor was obtained from a woman younger than 35 with Graves' hyperthyroidism. This rearrangement joins TRBV12-3 or TRBV12-4 to TRBJ2-7; 11 bases are a match to TRBD1. The CDR3 DNA is TGTGCCAGCAGTGCCGGGACAGGGGGTGTGTACGAGCAGTACTTC. Amino acid sequence: CASSAGTGGVYEQYF.